This T cell receptor beta chain came from a study of T cells after yellow fever vaccination. Broader study findings: Most clones from primary vaccination were detected again post-booster (roughly 96% CD4, approximately 90% CD8). A secondary response was less intense yet reached its peak sooner, at day 5 versus 15.

In TCRdb, the 5' RACE reads were re-called with MiXCR into one record per CDR3 protein. Of 310,000 or so distinct CDR3 sequences listed, around 4% are singletons. Details on this clonotype: Its antigen is undetermined.

Trimming removed 4 bases from V and 6 bases from J, with 16 bases in between. This CDR3 comprises 15 residues. CDR1 and CDR2 (germline): SGHAT, FQNNGV. The material was PBMCs, obtained on the day of the yellow fever booster vaccination. The sequence was collected from a man aged 18 to 29 who received the YFV17D yellow fever vaccine. The genes are TRBV11-2 and TRBJ2-1; maybe TRBD2 (7 bases). CDR3 nucleotides: TGTGCCAGCAGCTGGGGGAGGGGAGGGGGCAATGAGCAGTTCTTC. Protein product: CASSWGRGGGNEQFF. The full variable domain, in which reference TRBV11-2 and TRBJ2-1 provide the parts outside the CDR3, is EAGVAQSPRYKIIEKRQSVAFWCNPISGHATLYWYQQILGQGPKLLIQFQNNGVVDDSQLPKDRFSAERLKGVDSTLKIQPAKLEDSAVYLCASSWGRGGGNEQFFGPGTRLTVL.